This TCR beta chain was identified in a study of cytomegalovirus exposure and HLA in healthy donors. Study-level information: In a previous analysis, around 120 million unique TCR beta sequences were found from 170 million or so T cells.

V shed 5 bases, J shed 6 bases, and the junction held 9 bases outside the gene matches. Per the germline V gene, CDR1 is SGHRS and CDR2 is YFSETQ. This CDR3 comprises 16 residues. The count of this clone is one. The PCR employed 60 Vbeta primers together with 13 Jbeta primers. Some clones are missing from TCRdb's copy, which holds only in-frame ones; the method was immunoSEQ multiplex PCR. This table holds about 110,000 clones, around three quarters found once. This chain links TRBV5-1 with TRBJ2-3; TRBD2 matches at 13 bases. Sequencing input: PBMCs. The sequence derives from a woman between 25 and 40 years old in good health and CMV-seronegative. Here the CDR3 DNA reads TGCGCCAGCAGACCAACGGGACTAGCGGGGCACGATACGCAGTATTTT. Protein product: CASRPTGLAGHDTQYF. Full variable domain (remainder filled in from reference TRBV5-1 and TRBJ2-3): KAGVTQTPRYLIKTRGQQVTLSCSPISGHRSVSWYQQTPGQGLQFLFEYFSETQRNKGNFPGRFSGRQFSNSRSEMNVSTLELGDSALYLCASRPTGLAGHDTQYFGPGTRLTVL.